The 8 T cell receptor beta chains below come from one sample, sequenced in a study of blood T cell repertoires in COVID-19. Only in-frame clones appear in the TCRdb table, and some are missing; sequencing was by immunoSEQ multiplex PCR. The data hold about 160,000 clones, with approximately 82% observed a single time. The sequenced sample consisted of PBMCs or T cells enriched from blood (not recorded which). The receptor set was obtained from a man in his sixties who had recovered from COVID-19.

This clone has a single count. The V gene is TRBV6-6, the J gene TRBJ1-6; 7 nucleotides match TRBD1. CDR3 length equals 18 residues. Germline V gene lookup returns CDR1 MNHNY and CDR2 SVGAGI (reference sequence). V shed 5 bases and J 7 bases; nucleotides not matched to a gene: 17. The CDR3 reads CASSPRPPRQGGNSPLHF. DNA of the CDR3: TGTGCCAGCAGTCCACGTCCACCTCGACAGGGCGGCAATTCACCCCTCCACTTT.

The chain carries TRBV11-1 and TRBJ2-7, with D possibly being TRBD2 (6 bases). Trimming took off 5 bases at V and 5 bases at J, with 16 bases between the two ends. The CDR3 covers 14 residues. Germline V gives CDR1 SGHAT, CDR2 FQDESV (reference sequence). In DNA, the CDR3 is TGTGCCAGCAGCCCCCGCCTCGGGGGAGACGAGCAGTACTTC. Residues: CASSPRLGGDEQYF.

In nucleotides, the CDR3 is TGTGCCAGCAGCAGGACAGGGCTTGGGTATGAAAAACTGTTTTTT. This translates into CASSRTGLGYEKLFF. This chain links TRBV9 with TRBJ1-4; 8 bases agree with TRBD1. CDR1 is SGDLS and CDR2 is YYNGEE in the germline V gene. With V trimmed by 4 bases and J by 6 bases, 8 bases remained unmatched. The CDR3 covers 15 residues.

CDR3 in DNA: TGTGCCTCCCTCGAGACAGGGTCTTTAGATACGCAGTATTTT. This translates into CASLETGSLDTQYF. The chain joins TRBV19 to TRBJ2-3; 7 bases agree with TRBD1. This CDR3 spans 14 amino acids. The germline V gene encodes CDR1 LNHDA and CDR2 SQIVND (reference sequence). J lost 5 bases, V lost 11 bases, and 13 bases had no gene match. Combining the CDR3 with reference TRBV19 and TRBJ2-3 gives the whole variable domain DGGITQSPKYLFRKEGQNVTLSCEQNLNHDAMYWYRQDPGQGLRLIYYSQIVNDFQKGDIAEGYSVSREKKESFPLTVTSAQKNPTAFYLCASLETGSLDTQYFGPGTRLTVL.

V is TRBV14 and J is TRBJ1-6, with no clear D. The germline V gene has CDR1 SGHDN and CDR2 FVKESK. V shed 1 base and J shed 12 bases, with 7 bases lying between them. The CDR3 contains 12 residues. Here the CDR3 reads CASSQGRGPLHF. CDR3 coding DNA: TGTGCCAGCAGCCAAGGGCGGGGACCCCTCCACTTT. Full variable domain (remainder filled in from reference TRBV14 and TRBJ1-6): EAGVTQFPSHSVIEKGQTVTLRCDPISGHDNLYWYRRVMGKEIKFLLHFVKESKQDESGMPNNRFLAERTGGTYSTLKVQPAELEDSGVYFCASSQGRGPLHFGNGTRLTVT.

V usage is TRBV5-4 and J usage is TRBJ2-1; TRBD1 agrees at 8 bases. V shed 2 bases, J shed 14 bases, and the junction held 3 bases outside the gene matches. Germline V CDR1 and CDR2: SGHNT, YYREEE (reference sequence). The CDR3 spans 11 residues. The CDR3 reads CASSLSDREFF. The CDR3 DNA follows: TGTGCCAGCAGCTTATCGGACAGGGAGTTCTTC.

This clone was recorded a few times. This chain connects TRBV28 to TRBJ2-1; TRBD2 is a possible D gene (6 bases). This CDR3 spans 16 amino acids. V was cut by 5 bases and J by 0 bases, with 14 bases left in between. CDR1 and CDR2 from the germline V gene are MDHEN and SYDVKM. This chain's CDR3 is CASSQERVGSYNEQFF. Here the CDR3 DNA reads TGTGCCAGCAGTCAGGAGCGGGTGGGCTCCTACAATGAGCAGTTCTTC.

This rearrangement joins TRBV27 to TRBJ2-4; TRBD2 is a possible D gene (5 bases). The CDR3 has 15 residues. Trimming pared 8 bases from V and 1 base from J, leaving 15 bases between. Germline-derived CDR1 and CDR2 are MNHEY and SMNVEV (reference sequence). CDR3 sequence: CASPTPGSAKNIQYF. The CDR3 region has the DNA TGTGCCAGCCCGACACCGGGGTCCGCCAAAAACATTCAGTACTTC.